The next 29 T cell receptor beta chains were all read from a single sample in a study of cytomegalovirus exposure and HLA in healthy donors. Vbeta (60) and Jbeta (13) primers were used in the PCR. Sequenced by immunoSEQ multiplex PCR; TCRdb stores in-frame clones only, minus some. The table includes roughly 160,000 clones, 80% detected once. The source material was PBMCs. The receptors shown here come from a woman between 50 and 59 years old in good health and CMV-seropositive.

The genes are TRBV4-3 and TRBJ1-4, with 8 bases matching TRBD1. The ends lost 0 bases at V and 6 bases at J; junction bases unmatched: 6. From germline, CDR1 is LGHNA and CDR2 YSLEER. The CDR3 loop spans 16 amino acids. The CDR3 protein is CASSQDRGRVDEKLFF. The CDR3 DNA reads TGCGCCAGCAGCCAAGACAGGGGGCGTGTGGATGAAAAACTGTTTTTT.

The rearrangement links TRBV28 to TRBJ2-5, with TRBD1 identical over 7 bases. The DNA matches TRBJ2-7 better at its end, which makes the J call doubtful. Germline values: CDR1 MDHEN, CDR2 SYDVKM. The CDR3 has 13 amino acids. CDR3 protein: CASNPGQSYEQYF. For the CDR3, the DNA is TGTGCCAGCAATCCGGGACAGAGCTACGAGCAGTACTTC.

The chain is built from TRBV29-1 and TRBJ2-5, with no clear D. CDR1 is SQVTM and CDR2 is ANQGSEA in the germline V gene. The CDR3 is made up of 10 amino acids. The V end was cut by 6 bases, the J end by 3 bases, with 5 bases between. The CDR3 nucleotides read TGCAGCGTGATAGAAGAGACCCAGTACTTC. As protein: CSVIEETQYF.

The chain uses TRBV28 and TRBJ1-2, with 9 bases lining up with TRBD1. This CDR3 is 15 amino acids long. V shed 4 bases, J shed 2 bases, and the junction held 5 bases outside the gene matches. Germline V gene sequence: CDR1 MDHEN, CDR2 SYDVKM. CDR3 loop: CASSSQGALNYGYTF. The CDR3 DNA follows: TGTGCCAGCAGTTCACAGGGGGCCTTAAACTATGGCTACACCTTC.

The rearrangement uses TRBV30 and TRBJ2-4; possibly TRBD1 for D (5 bases). Germline V CDR1 and CDR2: GTSNPN, SVGIG (reference sequence). This CDR3 is 13 amino acids long. V lost 2 bases, J lost 5 bases, and 10 bases lay in between. The CDR3 protein is CAWSTSTENIQYF. Written as DNA, the CDR3 is TGTGCCTGGAGTACCTCGACAGAAAACATTCAGTACTTC.

V is TRBV6-5 and J is TRBJ1-2; D possibly corresponds to TRBD1 (6 bases). The CDR3 covers 16 residues. Looked up from germline, CDR1 is MNHEY and CDR2 is SVGAGI. Trimming removed 2 bases from V and 2 bases from J, with 15 bases in between. CDR3 DNA: TGTGCCAGCAGTTACCTACCCCCCCAGGGGAACTATGGCTACACCTTC. Its protein product is CASSYLPPQGNYGYTF.

V gene TRBV7-9 combines with J gene TRBJ1-2; 8 nucleotides match TRBD1. V shed 5 bases and J 4 bases; nucleotides not matched to a gene: 6. This CDR3 comprises 14 residues. The germline V gene has CDR1 SEHNR and CDR2 FQNEAQ (reference sequence). Here the CDR3 DNA reads TGTGCCAGCAGCCCGGACAGGGTGGCCTATGGCTACACCTTC. It is translated as CASSPDRVAYGYTF.

This chain joins TRBV9 and TRBJ1-1, with D possibly being TRBD1 (5 bases). CDR3 length: 12 amino acids. Germline CDR1 and CDR2: SGDLS and YYNGEE. The V and J ends lost 7 bases and 8 bases respectively, with 15 bases between them. In DNA, the CDR3 is TGTGCCAGCGGCGGACAAATTGTCGAAGCTTTCTTT. Translating gives CASGGQIVEAFF.

The chain has TRBV4-3 and TRBJ1-2; D remains unclear. Looked up from germline, CDR1 is LGHNA and CDR2 is YSLEER. Trimming cost V 0 bases and J 5 bases, with 13 bases left between them. The CDR3 is 15 amino acids. The DNA of the CDR3 is TGCGCCAGCAGCCAAGAAGAAGGAGCTCGGTATGGCTACACCTTC. Its translation is CASSQEEGARYGYTF.

V is TRBV7-8 and J is TRBJ1-3; D may be TRBD1 (5 bases). Trimming took 4 bases from V and 11 from J, leaving 30 bases between them. The V gene's germline CDR1 is SGHVS and CDR2 FQNEAQ. The CDR3 has 18 amino acids. CDR3 loop: CASSSTGGFGNDRRSIYF. In DNA, the CDR3 is TGTGCCAGCAGCTCGACGGGGGGGTTCGGAAACGACCGTAGATCCATATATTTT.

The chain recombines TRBV5-1 with TRBJ1-6; TRBD1 matches at 10 bases. The J segment lost 7 bases and the V segment lost 3 bases, leaving 1 base of the junction unmatched. In germline, CDR1 is SGHRS, CDR2 YFSETQ. CDR3 length equals 14 residues. CDR3 in amino acids: CASSSGQGNSPLHF. The CDR3 nucleotides are TGCGCCAGCAGCTCGGGACAGGGGAATTCACCCCTCCACTTT.

Regarding this clone: Other DNA sequences in this sample translate to the same CDR3. The rearrangement links TRBV6-4 to TRBJ1-2, with 9 bases lining up with TRBD1. The CDR3 totals 15 residues. Losses at the gene ends were 6 bases for V and 4 bases for J; bases not matched to a gene: 9. CDR1 is MRHNA, CDR2 SNTAGT, per germline. The CDR3 region is CASRSNRGPGYGYTF. The CDR3 DNA reads TGTGCCAGCAGATCCAACAGGGGGCCCGGCTATGGCTACACCTTC.

This clone was observed a single time. The V gene is TRBV4-2, the J gene TRBJ1-3; no definite D call. V lost 0 bases and J lost 4, with 16 bases in between. Germline V CDR1 and CDR2: LGHNA, YNFKEQ. The CDR3 is 17 residues long. DNA of the CDR3: TGTGCCAGCAGCCAAGAACCAACTTTTAATTACGGAAACACCATATATTTT. The encoded protein is CASSQEPTFNYGNTIYF.

The chain is built from TRBV16 and TRBJ2-7; D call uncertain. Germline V gene lookup returns CDR1 KGHSY and CDR2 FQNENV. V lost 0 bases and J lost 2, with 11 bases in between. The CDR3 contains 15 residues. The CDR3: CASSQSSGFAYEQYF. The CDR3 DNA reads as TGTGCCAGCAGCCAATCTTCCGGTTTTGCCTACGAGCAGTACTTC.

This clone came up once. The sample contains more than one DNA sequence encoding this CDR3. The chain links TRBV7-2 to TRBJ2-5; tentative D call: TRBD2 (6 bases). Germline V gene data show CDR1 as SGHTA and CDR2 as FQGNSA. The CDR3 is 14 amino acids. V lost 0 bases and J lost 2, with 7 bases in between. This CDR3 is CASSLAGLQETQYF. CDR3 nucleotide sequence: TGTGCCAGCAGCTTAGCAGGACTACAAGAGACCCAGTACTTC.

In this sample, this clone turned up a few times. The chain is built from TRBV5-6 and TRBJ2-3; 8 nucleotides match TRBD1. The CDR3 is 16 amino acids. J lost 6 bases, V lost 4 bases, and 13 bases had no gene match. CDR1 is SGHDT, CDR2 YYEEEE, per germline. The CDR3 spells CASSTDRGPRGDTQYF. CDR3 nucleotides: TGTGCCAGCAGCACCGACAGGGGCCCCCGGGGGGATACGCAGTATTTT.

This clone turned up a few times. This chain connects TRBV19 to TRBJ1-2, with a tentative D call TRBD1 (5 bases). Germline CDR1 is LNHDA and CDR2 is SQIVND (reference sequence). V was clipped by 8 bases and J by 7 bases, with 11 bases between them. The CDR3 extends over 11 amino acids. In DNA, the CDR3 is TGTGCCAGTCATGCAGGGTCTGGCTACACCTTC. Protein product: CASHAGSGYTF.

This clone was counted once. CDR3 sequence: CASSSPRGGINTGELFF. In DNA, the CDR3 is TGTGCCAGCAGCTCCCCTCGGGGGGGGATCAACACCGGGGAGCTGTTTTTT. The chain links TRBV11-2 to TRBJ2-2; 8 bases fit TRBD2. Germline lookup yields CDR1 SGHAT and CDR2 FQNNGV. CDR3 length equals 17 residues. Trimming at V came to 4 bases and at J to 2 bases, leaving 9 bases not matched to a gene.

The chain recombines TRBV27 with TRBJ1-6, with 10 positions matching TRBD1. The germline V gene has CDR1 MNHEY and CDR2 SMNVEV (reference sequence). This CDR3 has 16 residues. The trim removed 3 bases at V and 13 bases at J, leaving 12 bases unmatched. This chain's CDR3 is CASSFDLDRGREPLHF. CDR3 nucleotides: TGTGCCAGCAGTTTTGACCTTGACAGGGGGCGAGAGCCCCTCCACTTT.

This clone has more than one count but fewer than ten. No DNA is shown, since the ends of the CDR3 on it are uncertain; the CDR3 is the one TCRdb lists. This chain joins TRBV19 and TRBJ2-5; TRBD2 is taken as the D call from the table, unchecked against the DNA. Germline V CDR1 and CDR2: LNHDA, SQIVND (reference sequence). From its first to its last residue, the CDR3 has 14 amino acids. The chain's CDR3 is CASSSGLAAETQYF.

This clone appeared a few times. The V gene is TRBV15, the J gene TRBJ2-2, with 11 bases lining up with TRBD1. Germline V CDR1 and CDR2: LNHNV, YYDKDF (reference sequence). With 0 bases clipped from V and 7 bases from J, the junction kept 10 bases outside the gene matches. This CDR3 has 18 residues. CDR3 in amino acids: CATSRDYPDRGRVGELFF. CDR3 sequence (DNA): TGTGCCACCAGCAGAGATTACCCGGACAGGGGGCGCGTCGGGGAGCTGTTTTTT.

The chain joins TRBV6-4 to TRBJ2-1; a possible D gene is TRBD1 (5 bases). Trimming shortened V by 11 bases and J by 3 bases, and 17 bases separated the two germline ends. The CDR3 is 14 amino acids. Germline V CDR1 and CDR2: MRHNA, SNTAGT. CDR3 region: CAGHTDIGYNEQFF. CDR3 DNA: TGTGCCGGACATACGGACATCGGCTACAATGAGCAGTTCTTC.

The chain joins TRBV19 to TRBJ2-4; D is unclear. Germline V CDR1 and CDR2: LNHDA, SQIVND (reference sequence). V lost 9 bases and J 1 base, leaving 19 bases between the germline ends. The CDR3 has 16 amino acids. The DNA of the CDR3 is TGTGCCAGCAAGACCGCCAAGACTCAGGCCAAAAACATTCAGTACTTC. Its translation: CASKTAKTQAKNIQYF.

The chain uses TRBV27 and TRBJ2-7; 7 positions match TRBD1. Looked up from germline, CDR1 is MNHEY and CDR2 is SMNVEV (reference sequence). The CDR3 covers 19 residues. The ends lost 2 bases at V and 3 bases at J; junction bases unmatched: 19. For the CDR3, the DNA is TGTGCCAGCAGTTTAGCAACCTTAGAGACAGGGAACTACTACTACGAGCAGTACTTC. It specifies CASSLATLETGNYYYEQYF.

V gene TRBV6-1 combines with J gene TRBJ2-2; no clear D. Trimming left V 6 bases short and J 0 bases short, with 8 bases between. This CDR3 has 14 amino acids. CDR1 MNHNS and CDR2 SASEGT come from the germline V gene. CDR3 residues: CASRLAANTGELFF. For the CDR3, the DNA is TGTGCCAGCAGGTTGGCAGCGAACACCGGGGAGCTGTTTTTT.

The rearrangement joins TRBV7-9 to TRBJ2-3, with D possibly matching TRBD2 (7 bases). This CDR3 has 14 amino acids. V was shortened by 2 bases and J by 6 bases, with 12 bases between the two germline ends. Germline-derived CDR1 and CDR2 are SEHNR and FQNEAQ (reference sequence). CDR3 coding DNA: TGTGCCAGCAGCTTAAGGGGGGGTATTGATACGCAGTATTTT. Residues: CASSLRGGIDTQYF.

The genes are TRBV5-1 and TRBJ1-2, with 8 positions matching TRBD1. With 3 bases clipped from V and 4 bases from J, the junction kept 5 bases outside the gene matches. The CDR3 loop spans 14 amino acids. Germline CDR1 and CDR2: SGHRS and YFSETQ. Here the CDR3 DNA reads TGCGCCAGCAGCTCTCAGGGACAGGTCTATGGCTACACCTTC. It yields the protein CASSSQGQVYGYTF. Filled out from reference TRBV5-1 and TRBJ1-2, the complete variable domain reads KAGVTQTPRYLIKTRGQQVTLSCSPISGHRSVSWYQQTPGQGLQFLFEYFSETQRNKGNFPGRFSGRQFSNSRSEMNVSTLELGDSALYLCASSSQGQVYGYTFGSGTRLTVV.

The chain joins TRBV12-2 to TRBJ2-1; TRBD2, the table's D call, lacks a check against the DNA. TRBV12-2 represents a pseudogene. The CDR3 has 17 residues. The CDR3 DNA reads TGTGCAAGTCGCCACCCCAGGAAGCGGGGGGACGACAATGAGCAGTTCTTC. This sequence encodes CASRHPRKRGDDNEQFF.

The chain combines TRBV14 with TRBJ1-4; a weak D match, TRBD1 (6 bases). Germline V lookup: CDR1 SGHDN, CDR2 FVKESK. The CDR3 has 15 amino acids. Trimming pared 3 bases from V and 5 bases from J, leaving 13 bases between. CDR3 region: CASSHSGVLNEKLFF. The CDR3 region has the DNA TGTGCCAGCAGCCACTCAGGGGTTTTAAATGAAAAACTGTTTTTT.